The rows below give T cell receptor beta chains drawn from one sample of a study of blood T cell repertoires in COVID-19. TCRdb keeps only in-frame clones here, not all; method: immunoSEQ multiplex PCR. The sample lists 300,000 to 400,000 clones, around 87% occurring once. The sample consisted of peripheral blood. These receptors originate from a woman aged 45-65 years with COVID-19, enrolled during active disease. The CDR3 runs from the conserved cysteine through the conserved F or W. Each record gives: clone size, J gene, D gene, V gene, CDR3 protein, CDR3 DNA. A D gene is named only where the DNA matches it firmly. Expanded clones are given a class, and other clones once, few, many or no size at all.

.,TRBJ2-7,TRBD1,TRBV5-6,CASSLRPGQGSYEQYF,TGTGCCAGCAGCTTGCGTCCGGGACAGGGTTCCTACGAGCAGTACTTC
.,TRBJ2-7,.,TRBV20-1,CSASRGSIAYEQYF,TGCAGTGCTAGTAGGGGGTCAATCGCCTACGAGCAGTACTTC
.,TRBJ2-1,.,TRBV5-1,CASSSGLRQFF,TGCGCCAGCAGCTCCGGACTCCGCCAGTTCTTC
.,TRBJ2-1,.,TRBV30,CAWSVRRDSLNEQFF,TGTGCCTGGAGTGTACGGCGAGACTCGTTGAATGAGCAGTTCTTC
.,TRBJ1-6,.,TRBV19,CASSDSSGFYNSPLHF,TGTGCCAGTAGCGACTCGTCGGGTTTTTATAATTCACCCCTCCACTTT
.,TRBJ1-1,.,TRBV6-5,CASRTTAMNTEAFF,TGTGCCAGCAGAACGACAGCTATGAACACTGAAGCTTTCTTT
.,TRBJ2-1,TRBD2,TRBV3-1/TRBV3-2,CASSHLRTSANEQFF,TGTGCCAGCAGCCACCTCCGGACTAGCGCCAATGAGCAGTTCTTC
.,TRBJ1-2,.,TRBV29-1,CSGVDSYGYTF,TGCAGCGGAGTGGACAGCTATGGCTACACCTTC
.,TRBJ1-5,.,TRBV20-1,CSASLSGGYNQPQHF,TGCAGTGCTAGTTTGTCAGGAGGGTACAATCAGCCCCAGCATTTT
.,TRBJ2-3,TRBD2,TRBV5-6,CASSLVLAGATDTQYF,TGTGCCAGCAGCTTGGTTCTAGCGGGCGCCACAGATACGCAGTATTTT
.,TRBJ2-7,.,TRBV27,CASSLQAAYEQYF,TGTGCCAGCAGTTTACAAGCGGCCTACGAGCAGTACTTC
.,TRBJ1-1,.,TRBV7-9,CASSLRAGGTEAFF,TGTGCCAGCAGCTTACGGGCAGGAGGCACTGAAGCTTTCTTT
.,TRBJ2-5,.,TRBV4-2,CASSPGGRQAIGETQYF,TGTGCCAGCAGCCCCGGGGGACGGCAAGCAATTGGCGAGACCCAGTACTTC
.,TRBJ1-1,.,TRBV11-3,CASSLLGVNTEAFF,TGTGCCAGCAGCTTATTAGGGGTGAACACTGAAGCTTTCTTT
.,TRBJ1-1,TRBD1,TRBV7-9,CASSQRQGNTEAFF,TGTGCCAGCAGCCAAAGACAGGGTAACACTGAAGCTTTCTTT
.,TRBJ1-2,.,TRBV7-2,CASSFTTGRVGYTF,TGTGCCAGCAGCTTTACCACAGGGCGGGTAGGCTACACCTTC
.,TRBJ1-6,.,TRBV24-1,CATSDLWRSNSPLHF,TGTGCCACCAGTGATTTGTGGCGGAGCAATTCACCCCTCCACTTT
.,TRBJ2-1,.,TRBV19,CASREGHRQFF,TGTGCCAGTAGGGAGGGGCATCGGCAGTTCTTC
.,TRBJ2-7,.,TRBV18,CASSPRGYEQYF,TGTGCCAGCTCACCACGAGGATACGAGCAGTACTTC
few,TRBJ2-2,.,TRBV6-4,CASSDDWTTNTGELFF,TGTGCCAGCAGTGACGATTGGACTACTAACACCGGGGAGCTGTTTTTT
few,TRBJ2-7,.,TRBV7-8,CASSLSWAEQYF,TGTGCCAGCAGCTTATCTTGGGCCGAGCAGTACTTC
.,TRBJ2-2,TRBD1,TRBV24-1,CATSDPGQGDTGELFF,TGTGCCACCAGTGATCCCGGACAGGGGGACACCGGGGAGCTGTTTTTT
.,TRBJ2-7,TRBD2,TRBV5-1,CASSVISGKTYEQYF,TGCGCCAGCAGCGTCATTAGCGGGAAGACCTACGAGCAGTACTTC
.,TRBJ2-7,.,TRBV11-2,CASSLRRDVLYEQYF,TGTGCCAGCAGCTTACGACGGGATGTCCTCTACGAGCAGTACTTC
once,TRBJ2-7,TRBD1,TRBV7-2,CASSSDPRDRSSYEQYF,TGTGCCAGCAGCTCCGACCCAAGGGACAGGTCCTCCTACGAGCAGTACTTC
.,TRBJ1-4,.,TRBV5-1,CASSLGGRANEKLFF,TGCGCCAGCAGCTTGGGCGGCAGGGCTAATGAAAAACTGTTTTTT
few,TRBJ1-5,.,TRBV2,CASSERTAAQPQHF,TGTGCCAGCAGTGAACGGACAGCAGCTCAGCCCCAGCATTTT
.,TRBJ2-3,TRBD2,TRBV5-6,CASSLLALSTDTQYF,TGTGCCAGCAGCTTACTAGCGCTTAGCACAGATACGCAGTATTTT
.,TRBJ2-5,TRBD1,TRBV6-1,CASSDLTGLETQYF,TGTGCCAGCAGTGACCTGACAGGGCTGGAGACCCAGTACTTC
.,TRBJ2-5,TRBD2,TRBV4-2,CASSPGTSGPETQYF,TGTGCCAGCAGCCCGGGGACTAGCGGGCCCGAGACCCAGTACTTC
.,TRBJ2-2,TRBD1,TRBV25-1,CASRSTGGTGELFF,TGTGCCAGCAGATCGACAGGGGGTACCGGGGAGCTGTTTTTT
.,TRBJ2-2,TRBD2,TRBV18,CASSRTSGKNTGELFF,TGTGCCAGCTCACGCACTAGCGGAAAGAACACCGGGGAGCTGTTTTTT
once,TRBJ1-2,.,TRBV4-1,CASSHPFHPGGYTF,TGCGCCAGCAGCCACCCTTTCCATCCCGGGGGCTACACCTTC
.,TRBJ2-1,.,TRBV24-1,CATSDSGYKRNEQFF,TGTGCCACCAGTGATTCAGGGTATAAGAGGAATGAGCAGTTCTTC
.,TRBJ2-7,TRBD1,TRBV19,CASSARTGYEQYF,TGTGCCAGTAGTGCACGGACAGGGTACGAGCAGTACTTC
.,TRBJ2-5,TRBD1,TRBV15,CATSRPSGTGGRETQYF,TGTGCCACCAGCAGACCTAGCGGGACAGGGGGTCGAGAGACCCAGTACTTC
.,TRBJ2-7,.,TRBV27,CASSLSRLVGEQYF,TGTGCCAGCAGTTTATCGAGACTAGTAGGGGAGCAGTACTTC
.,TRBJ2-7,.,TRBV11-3,CASSIQVASYEQYF,TGTGCCAGCAGCATCCAGGTCGCCTCCTACGAGCAGTACTTC
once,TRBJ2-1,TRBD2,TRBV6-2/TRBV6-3,CASSYLIASSGRALLLNEQFF,TGTGCCAGCAGTTACTTAATTGCGTCTAGCGGGAGGGCCCTACTTCTCAATGAGCAGTTCTTC
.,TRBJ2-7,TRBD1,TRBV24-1,CAAGDRSNYEQYF,TGTGCCGCCGGGGACAGGAGCAACTACGAGCAGTACTTC
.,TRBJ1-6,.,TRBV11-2,CASSVGLINSPLHF,TGTGCCAGCAGCGTTGGACTGATTAATTCACCCCTCCACTTT
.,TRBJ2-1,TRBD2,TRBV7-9,CASSSGVTSGGRGNEQFF,TGTGCCAGCAGCTCTGGCGTAACTAGCGGGGGAAGGGGGAATGAGCAGTTCTTC
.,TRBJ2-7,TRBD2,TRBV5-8,CASSILTSGSLYEQYF,TGTGCCAGCAGCATCCTCACTAGCGGGAGTCTCTACGAGCAGTACTTC
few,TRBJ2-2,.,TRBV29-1,CSVEEPSIRGSANTGELFF,TGCAGCGTTGAAGAGCCCTCTATTCGAGGGAGCGCGAACACCGGGGAGCTGTTTTTT
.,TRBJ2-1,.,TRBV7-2,CASSLMSLNSYNEQFF,TGTGCCAGCAGCTTAATGAGCCTGAACTCCTACAATGAGCAGTTCTTC